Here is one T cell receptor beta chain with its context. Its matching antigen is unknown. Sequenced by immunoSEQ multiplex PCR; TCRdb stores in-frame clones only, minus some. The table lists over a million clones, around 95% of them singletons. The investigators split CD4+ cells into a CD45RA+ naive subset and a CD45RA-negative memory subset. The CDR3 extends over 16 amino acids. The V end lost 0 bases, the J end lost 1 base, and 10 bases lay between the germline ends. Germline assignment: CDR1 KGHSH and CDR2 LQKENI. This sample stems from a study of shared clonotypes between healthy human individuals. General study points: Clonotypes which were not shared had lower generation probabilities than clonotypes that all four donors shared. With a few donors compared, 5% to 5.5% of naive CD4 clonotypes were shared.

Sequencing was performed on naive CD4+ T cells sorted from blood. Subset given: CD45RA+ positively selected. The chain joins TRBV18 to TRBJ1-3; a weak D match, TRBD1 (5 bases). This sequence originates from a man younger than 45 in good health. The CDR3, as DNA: TGTGCCAGCTCACCACCCCCAGGGCCTTCTGGAAACACCATATATTTT. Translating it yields CASSPPPGPSGNTIYF.